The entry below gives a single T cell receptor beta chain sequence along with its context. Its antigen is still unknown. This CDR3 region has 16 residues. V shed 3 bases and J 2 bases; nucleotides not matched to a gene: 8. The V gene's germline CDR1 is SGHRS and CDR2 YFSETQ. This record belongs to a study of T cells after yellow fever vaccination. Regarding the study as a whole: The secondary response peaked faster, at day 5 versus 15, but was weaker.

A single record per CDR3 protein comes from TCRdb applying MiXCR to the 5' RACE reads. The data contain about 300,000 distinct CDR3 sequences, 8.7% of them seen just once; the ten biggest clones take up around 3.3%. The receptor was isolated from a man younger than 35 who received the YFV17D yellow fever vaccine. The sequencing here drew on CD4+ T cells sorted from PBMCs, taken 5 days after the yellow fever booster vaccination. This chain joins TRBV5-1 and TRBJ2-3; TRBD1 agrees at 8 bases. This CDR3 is CASSWAGQGVTDTQYF. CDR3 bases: TGCGCCAGCAGCTGGGCCGGACAGGGCGTCACAGATACGCAGTATTTT.